The sequence of this T cell receptor beta chain was determined in a study of shared clonotypes between healthy human individuals. The germline V gene encodes CDR1 MGHRA and CDR2 YSYEKL. The CDR3 extends over 13 amino acids. Between the trimmed V and J ends, which lost 4 bases and 6 bases, there was a span of 10 bases. Genomic DNA from each subset was divided evenly over several immunoSEQ plates. The assay was immunoSEQ multiplex PCR, and TCRdb's table has in-frame clones only and misses some. Of fewer than 2.5 million clones listed, over 85% were seen once; the top ten hold 0.36%. Source material: naive CD4+ T cells from PBMCs. Subset given: CD45RA+ positively selected. The sequence was collected from a man in his late teens or twenties in good health. Some clones in this sample may be carry-over from other donors' samples. The rearrangement uses TRBV4-1 and TRBJ1-5; D is undetermined. The chain's CDR3 is CASSRGVSQPQHF. In DNA form, the CDR3 reads TGCGCCAGCAGCCGCGGGGTAAGTCAGCCCCAGCATTTT.